The 10 T cell receptor beta chains below come from one sample, sequenced in a study of T-cell memory formation after mild COVID-19 (TCRdb year 2021). Library generation was performed with 5' RACE. The run used an Illumina NovaSeq 6000. TCRdb took the public reads, trimmed them with fastp at Q25, ran MiXCR for clone calling and kept in-frame beta chains. Duplicate CDR3 protein sequences are folded into a single record with the most common DNA and genes. The sample table shows 410,000 or so distinct CDR3 sequences, and about 22% are seen once. Jointly, the top ten make up around 14% of the sample. The source material was PBMCs or a T cell subset sorted from them (not recorded which). These receptors came from an adult woman who had mild COVID-19 (a few samples of this study predate the infection). The sample titles of this study are shuffled in the database, so cell type and time point are left out; the donor was told from shared clones.

This clonotype was counted at least ten times. The chain couples TRBV5-1 to TRBJ2-7, with 10 nucleotides matching TRBD2. The germline V gene has CDR1 SGHRS and CDR2 YFSETQ. CDR3 length: 14 amino acids. The ends lost 5 bases at V and 2 bases at J; junction bases unmatched: 4. The CDR3 spells CASRVTSGPYEQYF. The CDR3, as DNA: TGCGCCAGCAGAGTGACTAGCGGGCCCTACGAGCAGTACTTC.

The table lists this clonotype with a few counts. The chain has TRBV14 and TRBJ2-7; 13 bases map to TRBD2. This CDR3 has 15 residues. Trimming cost V 4 bases and J 5 bases; bases outside gene matches: 5. Germline CDR1 SGHDN, CDR2 FVKESK. The CDR3 here is CASSLLAGGPDEQYF. Here the CDR3 DNA reads TGTGCCAGCAGCCTACTAGCGGGAGGGCCCGACGAGCAGTACTTC.

This clonotype was counted between two and nine times. V usage is TRBV6-1 and J usage is TRBJ2-5; D tentatively fits TRBD1 or TRBD2 (5 bases each). The CDR3 loop spans 16 amino acids. Trimming pared 1 base from V and 0 bases from J, leaving 12 bases between. Germline V gene data show CDR1 as MNHNS and CDR2 as SASEGT. CDR3 DNA: TGTGCCAGCAGTGAAGGGTCTCTGGGGGACCAAGAGACCCAGTACTTC. Translation gives CASSEGSLGDQETQYF.

In this sample, this clonotype turned up a few times. The chain uses TRBV29-1 and TRBJ1-1; no clear D gene. Germline V CDR1 and CDR2: SQVTM, ANQGSEA. The V end lost 5 bases, the J end lost 3 bases, and 7 bases lay between the germline ends. The CDR3 spans 11 residues. The CDR3 loop reads CSVSEYTEAFF. DNA for the CDR3: TGCAGCGTTTCAGAATACACTGAAGCTTTCTTT.

The chain recombines TRBV5-1 with TRBJ1-2; D not resolved. Germline assignment: CDR1 SGHRS and CDR2 YFSETQ. Trimming removed 2 bases from V and 0 bases from J, with 8 bases in between. CDR3 size: 14 residues. In DNA form, the CDR3 reads TGCGCCAGCAGCTTAAGGGAAGCTAACTATGGCTACACCTTC. Amino acids: CASSLREANYGYTF.

The chain carries TRBV5-1 and TRBJ1-1, with D uncertain. Germline values: CDR1 SGHRS, CDR2 YFSETQ. The V and J ends lost 2 bases and 0 bases respectively, with 8 bases between them. The CDR3 is made up of 14 amino acids. The CDR3 loop reads CASSLTLMNTEAFF. The CDR3, as DNA: TGCGCCAGCAGCTTAACCTTGATGAACACTGAAGCTTTCTTT.

This clonotype was detected ten times or more. The CDR3: CASSLPGQGDNEQFF. The CDR3 region has the DNA TGCGCCAGCAGCCTACCGGGACAGGGTGACAATGAGCAGTTCTTC. The chain is built from TRBV4-1 and TRBJ2-1; 9 bases match TRBD1. The CDR3 sequence is 15 residues long. J was trimmed by 5 bases and V by 4 bases; bases with no gene match: 6. CDR1 is MGHRA, CDR2 YSYEKL, per germline.

The rearrangement uses TRBV5-1 and TRBJ1-1; possibly TRBD1 for D (5 bases). With 3 bases removed from V and 1 base from J, the gap between germline ends came to 10 bases. The V gene's germline CDR1 is SGHRS and CDR2 YFSETQ. The CDR3 covers 14 residues. The CDR3 spells CASSWQGQNTEAFF. Written as DNA, the CDR3 is TGCGCCAGCAGCTGGCAAGGACAGAACACTGAAGCTTTCTTT. Full variable domain (outside the CDR3, taken from reference TRBV5-1 and TRBJ1-1): KAGVTQTPRYLIKTRGQQVTLSCSPISGHRSVSWYQQTPGQGLQFLFEYFSETQRNKGNFPGRFSGRQFSNSRSEMNVSTLELGDSALYLCASSWQGQNTEAFFGQGTRLTVV.

The V gene is TRBV12-3 or TRBV12-4, the J gene TRBJ1-1; tentatively, D is TRBD1 (6 bases). This CDR3 has 16 residues. V dropped 5 bases and J dropped 6 bases, with 22 bases sitting between them. The CDR3 nucleotides are TGTGCCAGCAGTGCGCCCGGGGGGGCTGACTGGGCTGAAGCTTTCTTT. It specifies CASSAPGGADWAEAFF.

This chain joins TRBV12-3 or TRBV12-4 and TRBJ1-1; D is unclear. This CDR3 contains 15 residues. The V gene lost 8 bases and the J gene lost 4 bases, with 20 bases spanning the gap. The CDR3 bases are TGTGCCAGCCGAAACGGTCAAATGACGGCCACTGAAGCTTTCTTT. Translated: CASRNGQMTATEAFF.